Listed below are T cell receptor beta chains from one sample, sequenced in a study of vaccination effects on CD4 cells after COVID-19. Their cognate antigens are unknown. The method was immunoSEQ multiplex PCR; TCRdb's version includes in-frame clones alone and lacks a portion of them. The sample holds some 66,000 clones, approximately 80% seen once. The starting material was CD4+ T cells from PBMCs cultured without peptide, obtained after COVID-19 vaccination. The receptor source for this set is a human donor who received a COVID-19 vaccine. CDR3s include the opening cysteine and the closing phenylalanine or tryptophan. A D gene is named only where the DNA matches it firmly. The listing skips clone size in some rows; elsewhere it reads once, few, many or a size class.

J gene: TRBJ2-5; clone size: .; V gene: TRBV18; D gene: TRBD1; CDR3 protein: CASSPPTGIQETQYF; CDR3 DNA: TGTGCCAGCTCACCGCCGACAGGGATACAAGAGACCCAGTACTTC
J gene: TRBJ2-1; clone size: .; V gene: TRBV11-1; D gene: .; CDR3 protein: CASRILGAAYNEQFF; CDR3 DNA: TGTGCCAGCAGAATACTGGGGGCTGCCTACAATGAGCAGTTCTTC
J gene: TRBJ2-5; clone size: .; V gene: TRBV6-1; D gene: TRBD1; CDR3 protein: CASSEDPGGTQYF; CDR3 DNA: TGTGCCAGCAGTGAAGACCCAGGGGGGACCCAGTACTTC
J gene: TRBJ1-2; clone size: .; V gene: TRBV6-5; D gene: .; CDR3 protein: CATGQTYGYTF; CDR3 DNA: TGTGCCACCGGACAAACCTATGGCTACACCTTC
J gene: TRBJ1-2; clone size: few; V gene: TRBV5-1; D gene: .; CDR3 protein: CASSLGGTNYGYTF; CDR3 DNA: TGCGCCAGCAGTCTCGGTGGTACTAACTATGGCTACACCTTC
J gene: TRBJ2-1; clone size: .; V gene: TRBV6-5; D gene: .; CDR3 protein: CASTAQLSYNEQFF; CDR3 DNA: TGTGCCAGCACCGCCCAGCTCTCCTACAATGAGCAGTTCTTC
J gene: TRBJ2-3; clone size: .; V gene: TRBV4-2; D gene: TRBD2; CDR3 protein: CASSQVLAGGQVPDTQYF; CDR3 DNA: TGTGCCAGCAGCCAAGTTCTAGCGGGGGGCCAAGTTCCAGATACGCAGTATTTT
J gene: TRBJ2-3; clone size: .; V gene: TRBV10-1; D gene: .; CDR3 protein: CATHPNREGATDTQYF; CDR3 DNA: TGCGCCACCCACCCAAACAGGGAAGGGGCCACAGATACGCAGTATTTT
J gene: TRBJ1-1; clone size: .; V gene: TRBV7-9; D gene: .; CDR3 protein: CASSLGGVNTEAFF; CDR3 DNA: TGTGCCAGCAGCTTAGGGGGAGTGAACACTGAAGCTTTCTTT
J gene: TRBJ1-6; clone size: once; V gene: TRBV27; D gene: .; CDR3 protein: CASSLYVSYNSPLHF; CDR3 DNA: TGTGCCAGCAGTTTATACGTCTCCTATAATTCACCCCTCCACTTT
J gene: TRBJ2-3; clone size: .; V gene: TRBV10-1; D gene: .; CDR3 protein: CASSEDSLSTDTQYF; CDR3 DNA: TGCGCCAGCAGTGAAGATAGCCTAAGCACAGATACGCAGTATTTT
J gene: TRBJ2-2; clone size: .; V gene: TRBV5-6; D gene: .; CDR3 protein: CASVAGLSGTGELFF; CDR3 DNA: TGTGCCAGCGTAGCAGGGCTCTCGGGCACCGGGGAGCTGTTTTTT
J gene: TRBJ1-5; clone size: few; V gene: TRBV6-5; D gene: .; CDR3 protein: CASSYTLNQPQHF; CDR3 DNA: TGTGCCAGCAGTTACACCCTCAATCAGCCCCAGCATTTT
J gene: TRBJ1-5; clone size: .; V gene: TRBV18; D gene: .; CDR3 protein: CASSEQGGNQPQHF; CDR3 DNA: TGTGCCAGCTCCGAACAGGGAGGCAATCAGCCCCAGCATTTT
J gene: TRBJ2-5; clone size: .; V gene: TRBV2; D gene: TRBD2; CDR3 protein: CASSVMGGNQETQYF; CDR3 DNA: TGTGCCAGCAGTGTAATGGGGGGGAATCAAGAGACCCAGTACTTC
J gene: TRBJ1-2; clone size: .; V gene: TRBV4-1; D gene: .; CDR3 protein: CASSQGPPGTQTNYGYTF; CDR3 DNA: TGCGCCAGCAGCCAAGGACCTCCCGGGACTCAAACTAACTATGGCTACACCTTC
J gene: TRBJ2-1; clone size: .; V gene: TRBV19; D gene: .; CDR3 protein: CASRMGSSYNEQFF; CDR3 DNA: TGTGCCAGTAGAATGGGGAGCTCCTACAATGAGCAGTTCTTC
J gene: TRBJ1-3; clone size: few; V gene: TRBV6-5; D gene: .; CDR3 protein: CASSKQRRSGNTIYF; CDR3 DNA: TGTGCCAGCAGTAAGCAGCGCCGCTCTGGAAACACCATATATTTT
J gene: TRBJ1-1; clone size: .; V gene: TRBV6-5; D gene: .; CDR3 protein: CASSYYGNTEAFF; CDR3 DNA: TGTGCCAGCAGTTATTACGGGAACACTGAAGCTTTCTTT
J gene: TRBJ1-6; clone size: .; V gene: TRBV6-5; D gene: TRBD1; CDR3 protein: CASSYLGQGAYSPLHF; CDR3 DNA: TGTGCCAGCAGTTACTTAGGACAGGGGGCCTATTCACCCCTCCACTTT
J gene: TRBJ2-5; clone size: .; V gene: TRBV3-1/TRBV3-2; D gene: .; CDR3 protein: CASSLTGQQETQYF; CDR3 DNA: TGTGCCAGCAGTCTAACAGGGCAACAGGAGACCCAGTACTTC
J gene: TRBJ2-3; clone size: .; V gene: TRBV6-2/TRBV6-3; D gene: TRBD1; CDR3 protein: CASSFPGQGFQADTQYF; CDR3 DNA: TGTGCCAGCAGTTTCCCGGGACAGGGTTTTCAGGCAGATACGCAGTATTTT
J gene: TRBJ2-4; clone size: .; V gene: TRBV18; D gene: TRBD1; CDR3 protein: CASSPLDRETAKNIQYF; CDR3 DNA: TGTGCCAGCTCACCCCTAGACAGGGAGACCGCCAAAAACATTCAGTACTTC
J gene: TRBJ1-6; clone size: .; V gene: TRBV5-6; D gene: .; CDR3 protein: CASSLGGGDPYNSPLHF; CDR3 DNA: TGTGCCAGCAGCTTGGGGGGTGGCGACCCCTATAATTCACCCCTCCACTTT
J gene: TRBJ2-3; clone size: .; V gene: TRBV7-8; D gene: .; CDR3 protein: CASSADRFSTDTQYF; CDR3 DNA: TGTGCCAGCAGCGCAGACAGATTTAGCACAGATACGCAGTATTTT
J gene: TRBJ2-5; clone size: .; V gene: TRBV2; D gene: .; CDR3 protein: CASSDNGFQETQYF; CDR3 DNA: TGTGCCAGCAGTGATAATGGATTCCAAGAGACCCAGTACTTC
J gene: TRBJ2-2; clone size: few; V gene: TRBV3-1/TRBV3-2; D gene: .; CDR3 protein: CASSRQGGLFF; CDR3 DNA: TGTGCCAGCAGCCGTCAAGGTGGGCTGTTTTTT